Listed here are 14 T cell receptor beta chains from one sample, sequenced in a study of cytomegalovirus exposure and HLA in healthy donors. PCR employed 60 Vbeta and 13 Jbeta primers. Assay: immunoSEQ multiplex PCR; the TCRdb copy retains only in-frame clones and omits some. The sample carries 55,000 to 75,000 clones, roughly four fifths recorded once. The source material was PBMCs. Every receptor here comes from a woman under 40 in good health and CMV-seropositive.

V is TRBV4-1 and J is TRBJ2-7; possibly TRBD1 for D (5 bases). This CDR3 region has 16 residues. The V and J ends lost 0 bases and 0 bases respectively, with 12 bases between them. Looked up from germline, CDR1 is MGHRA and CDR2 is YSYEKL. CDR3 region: CASSQESGSRSYEQYF. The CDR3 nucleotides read TGCGCCAGCAGCCAAGAGTCAGGGTCCCGCTCCTACGAGCAGTACTTC.

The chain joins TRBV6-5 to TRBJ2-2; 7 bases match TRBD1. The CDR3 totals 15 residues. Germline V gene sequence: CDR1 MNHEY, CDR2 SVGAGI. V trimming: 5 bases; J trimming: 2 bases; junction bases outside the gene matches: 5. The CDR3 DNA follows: TGTGCCAGCAGTAAAAGGGGGCGCAACACCGGGGAGCTGTTTTTT. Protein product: CASSKRGRNTGELFF.

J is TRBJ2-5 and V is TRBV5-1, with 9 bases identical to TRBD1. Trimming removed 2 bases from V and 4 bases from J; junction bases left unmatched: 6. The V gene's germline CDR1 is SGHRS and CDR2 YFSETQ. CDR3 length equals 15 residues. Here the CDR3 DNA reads TGCGCCAGCAGCTTTGGCCTGACAGGGGGAGAGACCCAGTACTTC. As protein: CASSFGLTGGETQYF. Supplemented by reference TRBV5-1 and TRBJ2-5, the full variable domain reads KAGVTQTPRYLIKTRGQQVTLSCSPISGHRSVSWYQQTPGQGLQFLFEYFSETQRNKGNFPGRFSGRQFSNSRSEMNVSTLELGDSALYLCASSFGLTGGETQYFGPGTRLLVL.

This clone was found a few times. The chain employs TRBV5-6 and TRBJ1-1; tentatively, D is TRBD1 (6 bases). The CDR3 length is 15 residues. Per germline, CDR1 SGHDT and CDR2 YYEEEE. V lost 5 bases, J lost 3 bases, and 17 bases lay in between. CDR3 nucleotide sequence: TGTGCCAGCAGGGATACAGGGTCCCTCTACACTGAAGCTTTCTTT. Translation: CASRDTGSLYTEAFF.

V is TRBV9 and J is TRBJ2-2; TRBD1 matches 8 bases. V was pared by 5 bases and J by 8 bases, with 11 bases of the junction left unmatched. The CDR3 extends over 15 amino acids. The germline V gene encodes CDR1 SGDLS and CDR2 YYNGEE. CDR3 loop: CASRDPGQGSGELFF. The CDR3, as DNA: TGTGCCAGCAGAGACCCCGGACAGGGCTCGGGGGAGCTGTTTTTT.

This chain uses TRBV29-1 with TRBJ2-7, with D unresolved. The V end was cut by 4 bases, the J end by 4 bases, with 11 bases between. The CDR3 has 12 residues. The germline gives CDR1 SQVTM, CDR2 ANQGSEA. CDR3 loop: CSVGVAPYEQYF. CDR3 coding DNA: TGCAGCGTTGGTGTAGCACCTTACGAGCAGTACTTC.

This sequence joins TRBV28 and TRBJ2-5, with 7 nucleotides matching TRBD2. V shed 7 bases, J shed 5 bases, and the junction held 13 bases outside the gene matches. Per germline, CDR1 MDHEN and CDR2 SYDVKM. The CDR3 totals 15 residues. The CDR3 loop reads CASNTHLGGWETQYF. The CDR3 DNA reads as TGTGCCAGCAACACACACTTGGGGGGGTGGGAGACCCAGTACTTC.

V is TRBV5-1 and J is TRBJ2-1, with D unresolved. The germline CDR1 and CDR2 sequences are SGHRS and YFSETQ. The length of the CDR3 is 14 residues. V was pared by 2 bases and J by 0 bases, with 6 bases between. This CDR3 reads CASSFSSSYNEQFF. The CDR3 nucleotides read TGCGCCAGCAGCTTCTCCAGCTCCTACAATGAGCAGTTCTTC.

The CDR3 protein is CASSAIGGNGNTIYF. The CDR3 region has the DNA TGTGCCAGCAGCGCAATCGGGGGAAATGGAAACACCATATATTTT. The chain joins TRBV9 to TRBJ1-3, with D perhaps matching TRBD1 (5 bases). The CDR3 sequence is 15 residues long. V gave up 3 bases and J gave up 3 bases, with 13 bases separating them. Germline V gives CDR1 SGDLS, CDR2 YYNGEE.

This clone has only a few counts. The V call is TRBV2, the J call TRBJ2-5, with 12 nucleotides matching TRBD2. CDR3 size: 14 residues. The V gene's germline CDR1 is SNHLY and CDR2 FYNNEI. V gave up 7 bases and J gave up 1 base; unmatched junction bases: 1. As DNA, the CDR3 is TGTGCCAGCAAACTAGCGGGAGGCCAAGAGACCCAGTACTTC. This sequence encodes CASKLAGGQETQYF. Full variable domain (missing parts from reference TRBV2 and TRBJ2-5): EPEVTQTPSHQVTQMGQEVILRCVPISNHLYFYWYRQILGQKVEFLVSFYNNEISEKSEIFDDQFSVERPDGSNFTLKIRSTKLEDSAMYFCASKLAGGQETQYFGPGTRLLVL.

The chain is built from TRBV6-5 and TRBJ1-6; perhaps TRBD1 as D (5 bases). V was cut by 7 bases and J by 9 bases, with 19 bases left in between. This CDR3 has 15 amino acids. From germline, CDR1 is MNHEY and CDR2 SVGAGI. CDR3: CASMSGGGFPSPLHF. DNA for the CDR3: TGTGCCAGCATGTCCGGTGGGGGGTTCCCTTCACCCCTCCACTTT.

This CDR3 is CCSTETSGIAGELFF. Written as DNA, the CDR3 is TGTTGCAGTACGGAAACTAGCGGGATTGCCGGGGAGCTGTTTTTT. V usage is TRBV19 and J usage is TRBJ2-2; 10 bases are shared with TRBD2. Germline V CDR1 and CDR2: LNHDA, SQIVND (reference sequence). The CDR3 is made up of 15 amino acids.

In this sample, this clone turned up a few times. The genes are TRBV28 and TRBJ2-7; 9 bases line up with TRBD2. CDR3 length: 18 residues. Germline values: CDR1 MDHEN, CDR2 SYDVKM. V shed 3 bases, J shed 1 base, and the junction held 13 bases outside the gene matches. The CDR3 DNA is TGTGCCAGCAGTTTTGCGGCTAGCGGGATGCTCCCTTCCTACGAGCAGTACTTC. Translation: CASSFAASGMLPSYEQYF.

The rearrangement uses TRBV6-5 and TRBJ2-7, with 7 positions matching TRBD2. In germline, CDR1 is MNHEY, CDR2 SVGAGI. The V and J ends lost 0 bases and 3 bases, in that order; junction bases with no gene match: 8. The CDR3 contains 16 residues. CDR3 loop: CASSYSKSGRRYEQYF. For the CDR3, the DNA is TGTGCCAGCAGTTACTCGAAATCCGGGAGGCGCTACGAGCAGTACTTC.